A single sample gave rise to the 16 T cell receptor beta chains below, sequenced in a study of human T cells and chemical hapten exposure. Each CDR3 protein is one row after TCRdb ran MiXCR on the RACE reads. Counted here are 200,000 to 300,000 distinct CDR3 sequences, 8.6% occurring once; the ten biggest clones make up approximately 2.3%. Specified time point: pre-sensitization, week 0. Treatment: therapeutic diphenylcyclopropenone sensitization with weekly scalp DPC. The specimen comprised whole blood, sampled in connection with sensitization to the hapten diphenylcyclopropenone (DPC). All receptors come from a woman between 40 and 50 years old with alopecia areata. Some clones in this sample may be carry-over from other donors' samples.

The chain carries TRBV27 and TRBJ1-1; TRBD1 aligns across 7 bases. With V trimmed by 6 bases and J by 3 bases, 7 bases remained unmatched. The CDR3 length is 14 residues. Germline CDR1 and CDR2: MNHEY and SMNVEV (reference sequence). The CDR3 here is CASSPDRDYTEAFF. CDR3 nucleotides: TGTGCCAGCAGCCCCGACAGGGATTACACTGAAGCTTTCTTT.

About this clonotype: Just one base apart from a much larger clone, this may be a read error. The rearrangement joins TRBV10-3 to TRBJ2-7, with 9 bases matching TRBD2. Trimming took 7 bases from V and 8 from J; bases not matched to a gene: 6. The CDR3 sequence is 12 residues long. Germline CDR1 is ENHRY and CDR2 is SYGVKD. The CDR3 region is CAITSREGKQYF. Here the CDR3 DNA reads TGTGCCATCACCTCGCGGGAGGGCAAGCAGTACTTC.

This clonotype was seen a few times. V gene TRBV5-4 combines with J gene TRBJ2-2, with a weak D call TRBD2 (5 bases). The CDR3 consists of 14 residues. The germline CDR1 and CDR2 sequences are SGHNT and YYREEE (reference sequence). V gave up 1 base and J gave up 4 bases, with 8 bases separating them. The DNA of the CDR3 is TGTGCCAGCAGCTTGTACAGCGGCACCGGGGAGCTGTTTTTT. It is translated as CASSLYSGTGELFF.

The table lists this clonotype with many counts. The V and J genes are TRBV28 and TRBJ1-1; TRBD1 might be the D (5 bases). V lost 2 bases, J lost 1 base, and 14 bases lay in between. The CDR3 runs 16 residues. Germline V gene data show CDR1 as MDHEN and CDR2 as SYDVKM. CDR3: CASSLKAGLGNTEAFF. As DNA, the CDR3 is TGTGCCAGCAGTTTAAAAGCAGGGCTCGGGAACACTGAAGCTTTCTTT.

This clonotype was found a few times. V is TRBV28 and J is TRBJ2-4, with D possibly matching TRBD1 (5 bases). The CDR3 has 13 residues. V dropped 5 bases and J dropped 7 bases, with 12 bases sitting between them. Germline V gives CDR1 MDHEN, CDR2 SYDVKM. CDR3 residues: CASSRGLGNIQYF. The CDR3 nucleotides read TGTGCCAGCAGTAGGGGTTTGGGGAACATTCAGTACTTC.

This chain connects TRBV6-2 or TRBV6-3 to TRBJ1-1; perhaps TRBD1 as D (6 bases). The CDR3 loop spans 17 amino acids. The V gene lost 3 bases and the J gene lost 2 bases, with 19 bases spanning the gap. Germline CDR1 reads MNHEY; CDR2 reads SVGEGT. CDR3 protein: CASSYSGHSYVNTEAFF. CDR3 in DNA: TGTGCCAGCAGTTATTCGGGACACAGCTACGTAAACACTGAAGCTTTCTTT.

The rearrangement joins TRBV7-8 to TRBJ2-3; a possible D gene is TRBD2 (6 bases). Germline CDR1 and CDR2: SGHVS and FQNEAQ. V lost 5 bases, J lost 2 bases, and 11 bases lay in between. This CDR3 has 14 amino acids. The CDR3 DNA sequence: TGTGCCAGCAGCCCCGGGAGTTACACAGATACGCAGTATTTT. Translation gives CASSPGSYTDTQYF.

This clonotype was recorded a few times. The chain carries TRBV7-2 and TRBJ2-1; no clear D gene. The CDR3 is 13 amino acids. The V and J ends lost 4 bases and 13 bases respectively, with 17 bases between them. Germline CDR1 reads SGHTA; CDR2 reads FQGNSA. The CDR3 protein is CASSSQAVTTQFF. The CDR3 DNA sequence: TGTGCCAGCAGCTCCCAAGCAGTCACCACCCAGTTCTTC. The full variable domain, its missing parts supplied by reference TRBV7-2 and TRBJ2-1, is GAGVSQSPSNKVTEKGKDVELRCDPISGHTALYWYRQSLGQGLEFLIYFQGNSAPDKSGLPSDRFSAERTGGSVSTLTIQRTQQEDSAVYLCASSSQAVTTQFFGPGTRLTVL.

The chain employs TRBV4-2 and TRBJ1-3; 8 positions agree with TRBD1. The CDR3 is 19 amino acids. Germline V CDR1 and CDR2: LGHNA, YNFKEQ. Trimming removed 7 bases from V and 0 bases from J; junction bases left unmatched: 17. The CDR3 DNA reads TGTGCCAGCATCGAAAACCTGGTGACAGGGGTTAGCTCTGGAAACACCATATATTTT. The encoded protein is CASIENLVTGVSSGNTIYF.

This clonotype was seen more than once but under ten times. This chain links TRBV29-1 with TRBJ1-1; no clear D. This CDR3 has 12 amino acids. The V and J ends lost 6 bases and 11 bases respectively, with 19 bases between them. Germline V lookup: CDR1 SQVTM, CDR2 ANQGSEA. CDR3: CSVREGLGSAFF. CDR3 coding DNA: TGCAGCGTGAGGGAGGGCCTCGGTAGTGCTTTCTTT.

J is TRBJ2-3 and V is TRBV27; D not certain. V was shortened by 6 bases and J by 1 base, with 8 bases between the two germline ends. Germline V gives CDR1 MNHEY, CDR2 SMNVEV (reference sequence). The CDR3 covers 13 residues. The CDR3 loop is CASRAAGTDTQYF. CDR3 nucleotide sequence: TGTGCCAGCAGGGCCGCGGGCACAGATACGCAGTATTTT.

The chain carries TRBV5-5 and TRBJ2-7, with D possibly TRBD2 on 5 matching bases. The ends were cut back, 3 bases at V and 0 bases at J, with 13 bases in the middle. This CDR3 is 15 amino acids long. CDR1 is SGHKS and CDR2 is YYEKEE in the germline V gene (reference sequence). CDR3 bases: TGTGCCAGCAGCTGGGCCGGACTGGACTCCTACGAGCAGTACTTC. This translates into CASSWAGLDSYEQYF.

V usage is TRBV28 and J usage is TRBJ2-1, with D maybe TRBD1 (5 bases). CDR3 length equals 11 residues. V lost 5 bases and J lost 10, with 9 bases in between. Germline assignment: CDR1 MDHEN and CDR2 SYDVKM. The CDR3 coding sequence is TGTGCCAGCAGTCGACAGATAGAGCAGTTCTTC. It specifies CASSRQIEQFF.

This clonotype was seen only once. The rearrangement joins TRBV12-5 to TRBJ1-2; D ambiguous. This CDR3 has 13 amino acids. CDR1 is LGHNT and CDR2 is FRNRAP in the germline V gene. Trimming left V 2 bases short and J 3 bases short, with 7 bases between. The CDR3 region is CASGLTTDYGYTF. Written as DNA, the CDR3 is TGTGCTAGTGGTTTGACGACTGACTATGGCTACACCTTC.

Notes on this clonotype: This could be a read error, since a much larger clone is one nucleotide away. J is TRBJ2-7 and V is TRBV7-9; 7 nucleotides align to TRBD1. The CDR3 is 11 amino acids. V gave up 4 bases and J gave up 11 bases; unmatched junction bases: 5. Germline V lookup: CDR1 SEHNR, CDR2 FQNEAQ (reference sequence). The CDR3 here is CASSSQGWKYF. DNA for the CDR3: TGTGCCAGCAGCTCACAGGGGTGGAAGTACTTC.

This clonotype was found a few times. The chain combines TRBV12-3 or TRBV12-4 with TRBJ2-4; 9 bases line up with TRBD1. The CDR3 length is 14 residues. Trimming took 5 bases from V and 9 from J; bases not matched to a gene: 8. CDR3: CASSRGTGQVIQYF. DNA for the CDR3: TGTGCCAGCAGTCGGGGGACAGGGCAGGTCATTCAGTACTTC.